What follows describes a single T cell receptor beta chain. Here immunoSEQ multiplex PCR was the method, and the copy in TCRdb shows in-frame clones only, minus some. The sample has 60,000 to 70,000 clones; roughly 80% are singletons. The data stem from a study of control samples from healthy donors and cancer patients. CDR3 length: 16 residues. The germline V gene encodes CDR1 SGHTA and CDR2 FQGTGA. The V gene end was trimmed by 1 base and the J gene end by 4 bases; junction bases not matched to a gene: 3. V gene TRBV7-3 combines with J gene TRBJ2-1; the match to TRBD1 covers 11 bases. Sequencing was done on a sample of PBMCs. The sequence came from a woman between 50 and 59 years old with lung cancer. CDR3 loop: CASSLIGTGGYNEQFF. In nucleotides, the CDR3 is TGTGCCAGCAGCTTAATAGGGACAGGGGGGTACAATGAGCAGTTCTTC.